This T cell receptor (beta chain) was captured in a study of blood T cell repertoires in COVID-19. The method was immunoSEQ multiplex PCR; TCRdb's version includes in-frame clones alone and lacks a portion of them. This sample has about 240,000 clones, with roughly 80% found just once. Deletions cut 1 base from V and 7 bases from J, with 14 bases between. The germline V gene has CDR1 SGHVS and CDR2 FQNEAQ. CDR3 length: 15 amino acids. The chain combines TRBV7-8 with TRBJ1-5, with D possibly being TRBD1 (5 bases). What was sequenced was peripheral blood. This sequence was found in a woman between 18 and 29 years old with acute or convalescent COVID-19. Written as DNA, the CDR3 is TGTGCCAGCAGCTTAGGAGTTGGGCAGGGCCAGCCCCAGCATTTT. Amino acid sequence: CASSLGVGQGQPQHF.